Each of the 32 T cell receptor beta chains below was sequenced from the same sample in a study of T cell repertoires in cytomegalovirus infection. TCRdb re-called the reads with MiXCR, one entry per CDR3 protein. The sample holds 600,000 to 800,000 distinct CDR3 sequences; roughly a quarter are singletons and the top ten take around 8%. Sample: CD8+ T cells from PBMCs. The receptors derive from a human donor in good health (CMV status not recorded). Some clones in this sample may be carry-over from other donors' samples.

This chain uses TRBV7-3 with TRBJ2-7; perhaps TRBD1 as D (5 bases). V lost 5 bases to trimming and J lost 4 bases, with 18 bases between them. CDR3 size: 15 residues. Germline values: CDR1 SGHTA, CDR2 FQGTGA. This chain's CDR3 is CASSPRAMTEYEQYV. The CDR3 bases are TGTGCCAGCAGCCCCCGGGCGATGACAGAATACGAGCAGTACGTC.

CDR3 sequence (DNA): TGCAGTGCTAGAGATAGACAGGGCTACGAGCAGTACGTC. This gives the protein CSARDRQGYEQYV. J is TRBJ2-7 and V is TRBV20-1, with 7 nucleotides matching TRBD1. CDR1 and CDR2 from the germline V gene are DFQATT and SNEGSKA (reference sequence). Unmatched junction bases numbered 2, after V lost 0 bases and J lost 3 bases. The CDR3 extends over 13 amino acids.

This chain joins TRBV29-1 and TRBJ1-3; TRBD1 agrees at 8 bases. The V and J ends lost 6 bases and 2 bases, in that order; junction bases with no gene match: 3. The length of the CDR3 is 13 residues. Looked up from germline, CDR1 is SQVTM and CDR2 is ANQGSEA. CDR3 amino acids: CSVSTGAGNTIYF. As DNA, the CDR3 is TGCAGCGTGTCGACAGGGGCTGGAAACACCATATATTTT.

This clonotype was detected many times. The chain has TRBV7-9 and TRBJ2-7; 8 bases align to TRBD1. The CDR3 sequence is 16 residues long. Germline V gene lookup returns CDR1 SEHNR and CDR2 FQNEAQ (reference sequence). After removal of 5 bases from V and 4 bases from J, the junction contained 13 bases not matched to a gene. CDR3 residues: CASSPTGDRMRYEQYF. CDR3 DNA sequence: TGTGCCAGCAGCCCTACGGGGGACAGGATGCGGTACGAGCAGTACTTC.

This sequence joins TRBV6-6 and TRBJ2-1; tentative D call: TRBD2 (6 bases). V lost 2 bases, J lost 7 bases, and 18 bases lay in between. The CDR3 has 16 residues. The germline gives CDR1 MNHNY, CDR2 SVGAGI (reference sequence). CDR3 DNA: TGTGCCAGCAGTTACCCGCGGGGAGCGAACAGGAATGAGCAGTTCTTC. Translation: CASSYPRGANRNEQFF.

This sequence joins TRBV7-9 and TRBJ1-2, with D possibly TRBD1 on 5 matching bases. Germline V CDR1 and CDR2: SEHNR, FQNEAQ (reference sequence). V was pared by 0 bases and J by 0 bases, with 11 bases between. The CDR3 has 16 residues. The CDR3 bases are TGTGCCAGCAGCTTAGCCACTCGGGGGACTAACTATGGCTACACCTTC. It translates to CASSLATRGTNYGYTF.

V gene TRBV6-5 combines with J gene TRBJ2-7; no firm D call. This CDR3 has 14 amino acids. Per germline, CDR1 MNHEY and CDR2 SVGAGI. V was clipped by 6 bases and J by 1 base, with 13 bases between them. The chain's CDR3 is CASRPESPSYEQYV. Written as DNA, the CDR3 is TGTGCCAGCAGGCCGGAGTCCCCTTCCTACGAGCAGTACGTC.

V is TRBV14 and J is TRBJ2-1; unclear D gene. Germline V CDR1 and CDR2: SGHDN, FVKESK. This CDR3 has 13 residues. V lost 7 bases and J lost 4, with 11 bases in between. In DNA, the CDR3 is TGTGCCAGCAAACCGACCGATTACAATGAGCAGTTCTTC. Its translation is CASKPTDYNEQFF.

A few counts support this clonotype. CDR3 sequence: CASSSTMDRAIGAFF. The CDR3 DNA reads TGTGCCAGCAGCTCGACCATGGACAGGGCTATTGGAGCTTTCTTT. The V and J genes are TRBV7-6 and TRBJ1-1; 8 nucleotides agree with TRBD1. The CDR3 length is 15 residues. Unmatched junction bases numbered 14, after V lost 4 bases and J lost 10 bases. Germline assignment: CDR1 SGHVS and CDR2 FNYEAQ.

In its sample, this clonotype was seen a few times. This chain's CDR3 is CASSAMIEVVENIQYF. For the CDR3, the DNA is TGTGCCAGCAGTGCGATGATCGAGGTGGTGGAAAACATTCAGTACTTC. The chain is built from TRBV2 and TRBJ2-4, with D unresolved. Deletions cut 4 bases from V and 5 bases from J, with 18 bases between. CDR3 size: 16 residues. The V gene's germline CDR1 is SNHLY and CDR2 FYNNEI.

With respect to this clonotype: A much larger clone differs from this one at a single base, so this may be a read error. In DNA form, the CDR3 reads TGTGCCAGCAGCTTACAACCGGTGACGACCACAGATACGCAGTATTTT. It translates to CASSLQPVTTTDTQYF. The chain employs TRBV7-8 and TRBJ2-3; no clear D. V lost 2 bases and J lost 2, with 14 bases in between. This CDR3 is 16 amino acids long. Germline V CDR1 and CDR2: SGHVS, FQNEAQ.

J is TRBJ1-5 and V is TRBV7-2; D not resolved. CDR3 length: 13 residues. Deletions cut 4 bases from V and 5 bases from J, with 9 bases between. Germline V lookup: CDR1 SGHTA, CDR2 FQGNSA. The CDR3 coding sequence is TGTGCCAGCAGCTGGAGAGGGTATCAGCCCCAGCATTTT. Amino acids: CASSWRGYQPQHF. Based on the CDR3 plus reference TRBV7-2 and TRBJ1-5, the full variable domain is GAGVSQSPSNKVTEKGKDVELRCDPISGHTALYWYRQSLGQGLEFLIYFQGNSAPDKSGLPSDRFSAERTGGSVSTLTIQRTQQEDSAVYLCASSWRGYQPQHFGDGTRLSIL.

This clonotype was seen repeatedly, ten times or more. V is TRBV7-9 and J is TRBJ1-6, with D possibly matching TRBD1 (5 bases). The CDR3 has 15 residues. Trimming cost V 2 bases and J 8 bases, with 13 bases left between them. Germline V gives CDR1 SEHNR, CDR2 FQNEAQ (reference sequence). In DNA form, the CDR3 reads TGTGCCAGCAGCTTACAGGCCATGGGGGATTCACCCCTCCACTTT. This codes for CASSLQAMGDSPLHF. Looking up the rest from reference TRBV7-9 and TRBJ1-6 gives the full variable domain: DTGVSQNPRHKITKRGQNVTFRCDPISEHNRLYWYRQTLGQGPEFLTYFQNEAQLEKSRLLSDRFSAERPKGSFSTLEIQRTEQGDSAMYLCASSLQAMGDSPLHFGNGTRLTVT.

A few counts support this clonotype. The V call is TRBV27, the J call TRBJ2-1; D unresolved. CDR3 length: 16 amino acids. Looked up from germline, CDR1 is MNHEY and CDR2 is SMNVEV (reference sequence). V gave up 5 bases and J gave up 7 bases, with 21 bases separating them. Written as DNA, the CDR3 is TGTGCCAGCAGTCCGAGGCCGGGTATGGGCCGGAATGAGCAGTTCTTC. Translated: CASSPRPGMGRNEQFF.

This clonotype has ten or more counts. The CDR3 spells CASSSPGDSYNEQFF. CDR3 DNA sequence: TGTGCCAGCAGCTCCCCAGGGGACTCCTACAATGAGCAGTTCTTC. The chain joins TRBV11-1 to TRBJ2-1; D might be TRBD1 (6 bases). This CDR3 region has 15 residues. V lost 4 bases and J 0 bases, leaving 10 bases between the germline ends. CDR1 is SGHAT and CDR2 is FQDESV in the germline V gene (reference sequence).

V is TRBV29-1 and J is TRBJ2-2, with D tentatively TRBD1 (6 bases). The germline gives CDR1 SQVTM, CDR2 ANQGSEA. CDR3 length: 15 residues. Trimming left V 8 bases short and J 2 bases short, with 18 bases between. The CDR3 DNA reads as TGCAGCTCTTGGGGGCCAGGAGGAAACACCGGGGAGCTGTTTTTT. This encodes CSSWGPGGNTGELFF.

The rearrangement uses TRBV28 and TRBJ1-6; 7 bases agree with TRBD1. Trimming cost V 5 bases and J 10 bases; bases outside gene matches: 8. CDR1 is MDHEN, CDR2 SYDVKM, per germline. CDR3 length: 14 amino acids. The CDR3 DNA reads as TGTGCCAGCAGTCTGACAGGGAGTAGCTCACCCCTCCACTTT. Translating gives CASSLTGSSSPLHF.

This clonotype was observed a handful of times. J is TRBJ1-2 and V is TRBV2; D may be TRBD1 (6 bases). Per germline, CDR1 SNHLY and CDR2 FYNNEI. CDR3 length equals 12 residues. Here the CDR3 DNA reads TGTGCTATAAAGGGCAGGGGTTATGGCTACACCTTC. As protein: CAIKGRGYGYTF.

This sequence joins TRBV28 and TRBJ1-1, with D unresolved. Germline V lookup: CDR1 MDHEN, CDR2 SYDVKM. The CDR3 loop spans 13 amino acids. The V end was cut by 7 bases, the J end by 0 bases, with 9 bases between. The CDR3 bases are TGTGCCAGCACTTCAAGATTGAACACTGAAGCTTTCTTT. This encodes CASTSRLNTEAFF.

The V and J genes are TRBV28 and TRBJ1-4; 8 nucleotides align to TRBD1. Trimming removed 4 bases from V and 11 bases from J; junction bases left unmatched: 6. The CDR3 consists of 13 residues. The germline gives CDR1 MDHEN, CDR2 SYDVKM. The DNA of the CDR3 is TGTGCCAGCAGTTACAGGGGGAGGCGGAAACTGTTTTTT. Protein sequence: CASSYRGRRKLFF.

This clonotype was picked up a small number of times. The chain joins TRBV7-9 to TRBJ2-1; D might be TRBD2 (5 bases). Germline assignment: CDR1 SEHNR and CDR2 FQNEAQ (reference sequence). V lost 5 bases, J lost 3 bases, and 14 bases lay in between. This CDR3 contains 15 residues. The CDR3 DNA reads TGTGCCAGCAGCCCGAGAGGGCCCGACTACAATGAGCAGTTCTTC. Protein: CASSPRGPDYNEQFF.

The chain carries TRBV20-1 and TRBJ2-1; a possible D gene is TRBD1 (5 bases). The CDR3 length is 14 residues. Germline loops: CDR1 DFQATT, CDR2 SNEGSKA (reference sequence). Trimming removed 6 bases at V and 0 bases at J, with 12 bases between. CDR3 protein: CSANDRYSYNEQFF. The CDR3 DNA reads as TGCAGTGCCAATGACAGATACTCCTACAATGAGCAGTTCTTC.

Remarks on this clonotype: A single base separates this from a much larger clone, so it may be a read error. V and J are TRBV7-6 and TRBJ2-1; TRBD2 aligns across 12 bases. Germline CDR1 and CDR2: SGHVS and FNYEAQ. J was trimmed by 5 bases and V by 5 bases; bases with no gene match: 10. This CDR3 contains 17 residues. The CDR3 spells CASSPPLAGGPDNEQFF. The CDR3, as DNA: TGTGCCAGCAGCCCACCCCTAGCGGGGGGGCCTGACAATGAGCAGTTCTTC. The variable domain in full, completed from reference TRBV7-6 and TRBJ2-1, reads GAGVSQSPRYKVTKRGQDVALRCDPISGHVSLYWYRQALGQGPEFLTYFNYEAQQDKSGLPNDRFSAERPEGSISTLTIQRTEQRDSAMYRCASSPPLAGGPDNEQFFGPGTRLTVL.

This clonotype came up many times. The CDR3, as DNA: TGTGCCAGCAGCCCCCGGGGGTTGGGGACCCAGTACTTC. This sequence encodes CASSPRGLGTQYF. This chain links TRBV7-2 with TRBJ2-5, with D possibly matching TRBD2 (6 bases). CDR1 and CDR2 from the germline V gene are SGHTA and FQGNSA. V was cut by 5 bases and J by 7 bases, with 14 bases left in between. The CDR3 has 13 residues.

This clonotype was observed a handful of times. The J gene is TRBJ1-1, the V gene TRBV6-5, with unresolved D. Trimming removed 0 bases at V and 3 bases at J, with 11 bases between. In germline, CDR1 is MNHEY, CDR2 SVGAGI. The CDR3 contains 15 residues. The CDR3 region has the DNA TGTGCCAGCAGTTACTCTCGGGGTAGGGACACTGAAGCTTTCTTT. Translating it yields CASSYSRGRDTEAFF.

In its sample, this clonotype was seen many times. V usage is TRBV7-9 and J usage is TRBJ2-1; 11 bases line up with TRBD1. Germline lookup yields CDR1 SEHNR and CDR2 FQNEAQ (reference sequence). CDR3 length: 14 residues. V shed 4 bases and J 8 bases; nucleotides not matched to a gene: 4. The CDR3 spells CASSSWTGGHEQFF. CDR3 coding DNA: TGTGCCAGCAGCTCGTGGACAGGGGGCCATGAGCAGTTCTTC. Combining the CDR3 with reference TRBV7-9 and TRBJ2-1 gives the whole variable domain DTGVSQNPRHKITKRGQNVTFRCDPISEHNRLYWYRQTLGQGPEFLTYFQNEAQLEKSRLLSDRFSAERPKGSFSTLEIQRTEQGDSAMYLCASSSWTGGHEQFFGPGTRLTVL.

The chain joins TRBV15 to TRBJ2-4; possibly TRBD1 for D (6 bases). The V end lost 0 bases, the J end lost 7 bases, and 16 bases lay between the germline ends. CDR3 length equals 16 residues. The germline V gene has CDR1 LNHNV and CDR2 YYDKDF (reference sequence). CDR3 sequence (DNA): TGTGCCACCAGCAGAGATAGGGGGTTTGCAGGGAACATTCAGTACTTC. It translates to CATSRDRGFAGNIQYF.

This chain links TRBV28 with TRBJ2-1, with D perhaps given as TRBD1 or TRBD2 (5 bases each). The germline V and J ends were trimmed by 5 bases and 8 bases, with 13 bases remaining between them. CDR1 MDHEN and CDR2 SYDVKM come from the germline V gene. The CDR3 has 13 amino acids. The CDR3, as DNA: TGTGCCAGCAGTGGGGGATTATTCGATGAGCAGTTCTTC. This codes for CASSGGLFDEQFF.

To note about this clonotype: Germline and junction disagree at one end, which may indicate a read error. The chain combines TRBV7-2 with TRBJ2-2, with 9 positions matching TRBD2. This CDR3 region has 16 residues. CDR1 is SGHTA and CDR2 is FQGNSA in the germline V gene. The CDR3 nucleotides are TGTGTCAGCAGCTTCGCAGCGGGGGGTCCCTCCGGGGAGCTGTTTTTT. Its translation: CVSSFAAGGPSGELFF.

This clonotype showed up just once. The CDR3 loop reads CASSYHRAHPEAFF. The CDR3 bases are TGTGCCAGCAGTTACCACCGCGCCCATCCCGAGGCTTTCTTT. The rearrangement uses TRBV6-6 and TRBJ1-1; D uncertain. This CDR3 region has 14 residues. The germline V and J ends were trimmed by 2 bases and 11 bases, with 18 bases remaining between them. Germline lookup yields CDR1 MNHNY and CDR2 SVGAGI (reference sequence).

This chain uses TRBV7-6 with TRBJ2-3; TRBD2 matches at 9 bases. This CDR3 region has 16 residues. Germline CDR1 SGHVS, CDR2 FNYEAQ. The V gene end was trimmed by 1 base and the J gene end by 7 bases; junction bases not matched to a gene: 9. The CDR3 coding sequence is TGTGCCAGCAGCTTAGGAAGGCGGGGGGGATCATATACGCAGTATTTT. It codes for CASSLGRRGGSYTQYF.

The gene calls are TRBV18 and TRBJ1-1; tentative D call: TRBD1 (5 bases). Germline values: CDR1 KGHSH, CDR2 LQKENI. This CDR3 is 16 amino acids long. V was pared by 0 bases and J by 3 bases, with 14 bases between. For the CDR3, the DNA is TGTGCCAGCTCACCACCGCAGCAGGGAACGGACACTGAAGCTTTCTTT. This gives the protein CASSPPQQGTDTEAFF.